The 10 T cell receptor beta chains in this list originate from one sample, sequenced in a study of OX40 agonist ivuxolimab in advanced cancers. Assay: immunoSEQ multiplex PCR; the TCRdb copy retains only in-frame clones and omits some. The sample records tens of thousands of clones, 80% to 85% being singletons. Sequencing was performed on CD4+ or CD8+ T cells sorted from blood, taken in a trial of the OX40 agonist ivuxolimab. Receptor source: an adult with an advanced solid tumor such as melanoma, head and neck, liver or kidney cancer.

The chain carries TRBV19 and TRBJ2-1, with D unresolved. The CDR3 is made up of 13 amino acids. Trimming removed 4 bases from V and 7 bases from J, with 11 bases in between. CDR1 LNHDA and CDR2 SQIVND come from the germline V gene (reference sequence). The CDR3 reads CASSTARYNEQFF. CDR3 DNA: TGTGCCAGTAGTACCGCCCGGTATAATGAGCAGTTCTTC. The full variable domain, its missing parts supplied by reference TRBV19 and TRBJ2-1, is DGGITQSPKYLFRKEGQNVTLSCEQNLNHDAMYWYRQDPGQGLRLIYYSQIVNDFQKGDIAEGYSVSREKKESFPLTVTSAQKNPTAFYLCASSTARYNEQFFGPGTRLTVL.

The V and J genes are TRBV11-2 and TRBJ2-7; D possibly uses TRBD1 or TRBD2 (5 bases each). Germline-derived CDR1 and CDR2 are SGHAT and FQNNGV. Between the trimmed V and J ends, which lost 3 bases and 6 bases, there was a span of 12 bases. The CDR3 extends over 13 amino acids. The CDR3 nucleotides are TGTGCCAGCAGCTTCTCCGGGACCGGCGAGCAGTACTTC. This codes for CASSFSGTGEQYF.

The DNA of the CDR3 is TGTGCCAGCAGCTCCGACAGGGGTAACACGCAGTATTTT. The encoded protein is CASSSDRGNTQYF. This chain uses TRBV7-3 with TRBJ2-3; 8 nucleotides line up with TRBD1. The V segment lost 4 bases and the J segment 9 bases; nucleotides outside the gene matches: 6. Germline V gene sequence: CDR1 SGHTA, CDR2 FQGTGA. This CDR3 comprises 13 residues.

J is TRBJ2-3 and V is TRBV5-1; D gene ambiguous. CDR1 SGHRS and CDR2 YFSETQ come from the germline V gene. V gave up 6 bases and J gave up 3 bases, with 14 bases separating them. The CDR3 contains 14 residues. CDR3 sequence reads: CASNPPGSTDTQYF. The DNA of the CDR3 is TGCGCCAGCAACCCCCCCGGAAGTACAGATACGCAGTATTTT. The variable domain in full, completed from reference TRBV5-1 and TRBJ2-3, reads KAGVTQTPRYLIKTRGQQVTLSCSPISGHRSVSWYQQTPGQGLQFLFEYFSETQRNKGNFPGRFSGRQFSNSRSEMNVSTLELGDSALYLCASNPPGSTDTQYFGPGTRLTVL.

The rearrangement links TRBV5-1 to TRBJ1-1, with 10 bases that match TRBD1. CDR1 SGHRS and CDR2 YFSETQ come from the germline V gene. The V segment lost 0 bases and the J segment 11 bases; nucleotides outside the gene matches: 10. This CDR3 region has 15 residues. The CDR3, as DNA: TGCGCCAGCAGCTTGGGTGACGGGACAGGGGAGTATGCTTTCTTT. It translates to CASSLGDGTGEYAFF.

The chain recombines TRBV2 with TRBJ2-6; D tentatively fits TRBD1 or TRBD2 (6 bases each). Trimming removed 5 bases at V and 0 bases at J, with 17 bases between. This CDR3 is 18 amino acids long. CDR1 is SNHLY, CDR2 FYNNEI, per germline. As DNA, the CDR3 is TGTGCCAGCAGTCCCTATGGGGGGCGCATCTCTGGGGCCAACGTCCTGACTTTC. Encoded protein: CASSPYGGRISGANVLTF. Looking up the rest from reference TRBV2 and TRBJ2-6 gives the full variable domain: EPEVTQTPSHQVTQMGQEVILRCVPISNHLYFYWYRQILGQKVEFLVSFYNNEISEKSEIFDDQFSVERPDGSNFTLKIRSTKLEDSAMYFCASSPYGGRISGANVLTFGAGSRLTVL.

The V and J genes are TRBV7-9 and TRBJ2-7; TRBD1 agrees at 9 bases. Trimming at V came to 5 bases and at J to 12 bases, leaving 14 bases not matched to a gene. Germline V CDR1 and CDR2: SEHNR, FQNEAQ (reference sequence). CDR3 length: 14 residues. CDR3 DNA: TGTGCCAGCAGCGTTCTGACAGGGGGTTTGTCGGGGTACTTC. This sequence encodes CASSVLTGGLSGYF.

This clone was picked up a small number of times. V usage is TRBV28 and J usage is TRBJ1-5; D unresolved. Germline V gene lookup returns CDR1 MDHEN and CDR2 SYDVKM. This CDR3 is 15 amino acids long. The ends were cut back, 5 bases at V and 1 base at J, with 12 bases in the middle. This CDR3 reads CASSRIQWSNQPQHF. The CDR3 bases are TGTGCCAGCAGTAGGATACAGTGGAGCAATCAGCCCCAGCATTTT.

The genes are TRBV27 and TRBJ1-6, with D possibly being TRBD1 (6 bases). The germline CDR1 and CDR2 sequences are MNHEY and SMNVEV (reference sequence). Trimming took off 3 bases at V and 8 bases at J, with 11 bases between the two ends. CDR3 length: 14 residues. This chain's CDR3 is CASSFRGTDSPLHF. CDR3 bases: TGTGCCAGCAGTTTCAGGGGAACGGATTCACCCCTCCACTTT.

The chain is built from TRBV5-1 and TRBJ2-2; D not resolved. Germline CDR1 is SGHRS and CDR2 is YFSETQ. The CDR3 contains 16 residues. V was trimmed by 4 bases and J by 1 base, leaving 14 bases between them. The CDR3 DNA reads TGCGCCAGCAGCACCTCGACGTCGCTGAACACCGGGGAGCTGTTTTTT. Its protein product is CASSTSTSLNTGELFF.